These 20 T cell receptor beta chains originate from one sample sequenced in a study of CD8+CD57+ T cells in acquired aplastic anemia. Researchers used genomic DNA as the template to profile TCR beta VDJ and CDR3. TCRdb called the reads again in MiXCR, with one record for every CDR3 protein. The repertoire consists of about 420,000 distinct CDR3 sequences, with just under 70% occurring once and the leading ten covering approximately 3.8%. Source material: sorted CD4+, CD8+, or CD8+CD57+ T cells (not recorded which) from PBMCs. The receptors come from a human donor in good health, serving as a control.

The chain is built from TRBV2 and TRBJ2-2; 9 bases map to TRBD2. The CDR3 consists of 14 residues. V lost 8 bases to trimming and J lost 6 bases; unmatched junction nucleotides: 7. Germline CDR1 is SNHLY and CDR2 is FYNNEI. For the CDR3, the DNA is TGTGCCAGCGAGGGACTAGCAGGAGCCGGGGAGCTGTTTTTT. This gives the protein CASEGLAGAGELFF.

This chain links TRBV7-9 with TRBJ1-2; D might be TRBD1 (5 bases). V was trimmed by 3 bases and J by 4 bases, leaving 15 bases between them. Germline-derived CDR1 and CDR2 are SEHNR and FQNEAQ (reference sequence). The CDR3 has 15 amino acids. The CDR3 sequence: CASSLDRGGPYGYTF. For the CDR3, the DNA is TGTGCCAGCAGCTTGGATAGGGGCGGCCCCTATGGCTACACCTTC.

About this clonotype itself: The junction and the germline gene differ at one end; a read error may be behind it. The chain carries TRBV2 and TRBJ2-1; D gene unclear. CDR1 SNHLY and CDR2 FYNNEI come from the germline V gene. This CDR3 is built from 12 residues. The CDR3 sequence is CAGRPNYNEQSF. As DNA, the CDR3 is TGTGCCGGCAGACCAAACTACAATGAGCAGTCCTTC.

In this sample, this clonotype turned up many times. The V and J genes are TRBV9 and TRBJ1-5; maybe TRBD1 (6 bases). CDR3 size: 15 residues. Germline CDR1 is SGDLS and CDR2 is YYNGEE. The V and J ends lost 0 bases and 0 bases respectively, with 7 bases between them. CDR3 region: CASSVAGDSNQPQHF. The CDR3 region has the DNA TGTGCCAGCAGCGTAGCAGGGGATAGCAATCAGCCCCAGCATTTT.

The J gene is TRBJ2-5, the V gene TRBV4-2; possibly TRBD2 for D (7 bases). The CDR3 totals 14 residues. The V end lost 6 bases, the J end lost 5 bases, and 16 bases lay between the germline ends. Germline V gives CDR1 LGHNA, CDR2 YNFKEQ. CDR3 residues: CASSSRGGGETQYF. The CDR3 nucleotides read TGTGCCAGCAGTTCCCGAGGGGGGGGGGAGACCCAGTACTTC.

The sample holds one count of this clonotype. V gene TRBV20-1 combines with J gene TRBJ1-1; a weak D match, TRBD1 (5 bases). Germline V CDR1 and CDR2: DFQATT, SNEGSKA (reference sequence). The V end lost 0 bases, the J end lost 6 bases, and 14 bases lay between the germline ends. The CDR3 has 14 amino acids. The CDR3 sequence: CSARDNRGRAEAFF. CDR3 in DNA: TGCAGTGCTAGAGATAACCGGGGCAGGGCTGAAGCTTTCTTT.

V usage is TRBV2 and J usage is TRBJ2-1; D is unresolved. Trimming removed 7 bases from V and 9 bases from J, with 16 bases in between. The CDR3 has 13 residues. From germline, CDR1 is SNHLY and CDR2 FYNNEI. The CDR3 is CASMPSSFSEQFF. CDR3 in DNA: TGTGCCAGCATGCCTAGTAGTTTTAGTGAGCAGTTCTTC.

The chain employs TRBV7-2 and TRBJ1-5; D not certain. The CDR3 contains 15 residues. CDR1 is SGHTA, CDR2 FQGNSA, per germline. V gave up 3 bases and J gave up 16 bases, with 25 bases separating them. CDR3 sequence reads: CASSLTASEETPHHF. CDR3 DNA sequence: TGTGCCAGCAGCTTGACGGCAAGCGAGGAGACGCCGCACCATTTT.

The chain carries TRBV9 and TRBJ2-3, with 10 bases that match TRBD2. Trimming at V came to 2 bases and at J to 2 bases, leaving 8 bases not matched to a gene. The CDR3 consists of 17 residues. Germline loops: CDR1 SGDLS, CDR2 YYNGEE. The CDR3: CASSVAPSGGITDTQYF. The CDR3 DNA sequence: TGTGCCAGCAGCGTGGCGCCTAGCGGGGGTATCACAGATACGCAGTATTTT.

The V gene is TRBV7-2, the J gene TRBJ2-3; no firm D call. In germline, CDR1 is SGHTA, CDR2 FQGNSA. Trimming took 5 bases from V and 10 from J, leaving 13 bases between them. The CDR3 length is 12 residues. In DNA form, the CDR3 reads TGTGCCAGCAGCCCCCCCGCTAGTCCGCAGTATTTT. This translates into CASSPPASPQYF.

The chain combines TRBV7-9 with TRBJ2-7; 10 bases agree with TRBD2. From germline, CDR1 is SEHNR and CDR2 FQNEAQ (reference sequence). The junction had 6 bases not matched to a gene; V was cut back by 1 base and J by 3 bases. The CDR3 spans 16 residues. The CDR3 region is CASSLGTRTSGYEQYF. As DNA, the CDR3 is TGTGCCAGCAGCTTAGGCACCCGGACTAGCGGCTACGAGCAGTACTTC.

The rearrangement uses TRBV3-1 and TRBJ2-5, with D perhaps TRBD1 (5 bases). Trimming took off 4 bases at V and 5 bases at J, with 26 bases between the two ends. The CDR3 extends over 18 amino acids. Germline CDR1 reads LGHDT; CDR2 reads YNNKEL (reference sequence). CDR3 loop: CASSPNPKDSSPRETQYF. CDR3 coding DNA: TGTGCCAGCAGCCCTAACCCTAAAGACAGTTCCCCCCGGGAGACCCAGTACTTC.

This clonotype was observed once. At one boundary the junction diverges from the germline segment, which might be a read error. The CDR3 region has the DNA TGTGCCAGCAGCGTACAGGGTTATAGCAATCAGCCCCAGCATTTT. Encoded protein: CASSVQGYSNQPQHF. This rearrangement joins TRBV5-1 to TRBJ1-5; maybe TRBD1 (6 bases). Germline loops: CDR1 SGHRS, CDR2 YFSETQ. The CDR3 has 15 residues. The variable domain in full, with the rest retrieved from reference TRBV5-1 and TRBJ1-5, is KAGVTQTPRYLIKTRGQQVTLSCSPISGHRSVSWYQQTPGQGLQFLFEYFSETQRNKGNFPGRFSGRQFSNSRSEMNVSTLELGDSALYLCASSVQGYSNQPQHFGDGTRLSIL.

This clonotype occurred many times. The chain's CDR3 is CASSIRGRGDYEQYF. The CDR3 nucleotides read TGTGCCAGTAGTATTCGGGGCAGGGGTGACTACGAGCAGTACTTC. V gene TRBV19 combines with J gene TRBJ2-7; D might be TRBD1 (6 bases). The germline V gene has CDR1 LNHDA and CDR2 SQIVND (reference sequence). The CDR3 has 15 residues. The V end lost 3 bases, the J end lost 3 bases, and 15 bases lay between the germline ends.

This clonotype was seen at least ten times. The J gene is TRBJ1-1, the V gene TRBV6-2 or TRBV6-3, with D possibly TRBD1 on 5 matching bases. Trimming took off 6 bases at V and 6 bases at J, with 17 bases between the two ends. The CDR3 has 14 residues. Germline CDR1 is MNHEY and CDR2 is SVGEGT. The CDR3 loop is CASSRDRQVAEAFF. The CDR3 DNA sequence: TGTGCCAGCAGCCGGGACCGTCAAGTGGCTGAAGCTTTCTTT.

In nucleotides, the CDR3 is TGTGCCAGCAGCTTAGGGACAGGCTCTAGCACAGATACGCATTTT. Its protein is CASSLGTGSSTDTHF. The chain has TRBV7-2 and TRBJ1-5, with 7 bases aligning to TRBD1. With 1 base clipped from V and 15 bases from J, the junction kept 15 bases outside the gene matches. The CDR3 loop spans 15 amino acids. The V gene's germline CDR1 is SGHTA and CDR2 FQGNSA.

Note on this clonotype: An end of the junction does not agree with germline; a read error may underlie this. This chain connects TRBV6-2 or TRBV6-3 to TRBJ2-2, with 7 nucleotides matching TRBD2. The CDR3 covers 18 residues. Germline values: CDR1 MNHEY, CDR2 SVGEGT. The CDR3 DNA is TGTGCCAGCGGTTACCCCCGCGTATGGGGGGGATTCACCGGGGAGCTGTTTTTT. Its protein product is CASGYPRVWGGFTGELFF.

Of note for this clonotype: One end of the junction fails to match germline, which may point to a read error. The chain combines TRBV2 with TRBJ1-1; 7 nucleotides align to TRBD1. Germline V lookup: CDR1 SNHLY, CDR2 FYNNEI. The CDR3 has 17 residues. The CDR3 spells CAISESGTDYSNTEAFF. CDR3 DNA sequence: TGTGCCATCAGTGAGTCCGGGACAGACTACTCGAACACTGAAGCTTTCTTT.

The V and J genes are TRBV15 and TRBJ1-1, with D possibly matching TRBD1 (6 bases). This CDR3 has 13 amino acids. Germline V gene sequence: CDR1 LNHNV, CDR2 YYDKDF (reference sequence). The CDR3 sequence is CSTSRDPGARAFF. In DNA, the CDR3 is TGTAGCACCAGTAGAGATCCGGGGGCTAGGGCTTTCTTT.

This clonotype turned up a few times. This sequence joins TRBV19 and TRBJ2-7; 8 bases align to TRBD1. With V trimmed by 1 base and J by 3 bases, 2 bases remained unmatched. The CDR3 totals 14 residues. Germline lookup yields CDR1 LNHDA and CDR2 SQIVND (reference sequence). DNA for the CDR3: TGTGCCAGTAGTATAGGACAGGGGATCTACGAGCAGTACTTC. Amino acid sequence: CASSIGQGIYEQYF.